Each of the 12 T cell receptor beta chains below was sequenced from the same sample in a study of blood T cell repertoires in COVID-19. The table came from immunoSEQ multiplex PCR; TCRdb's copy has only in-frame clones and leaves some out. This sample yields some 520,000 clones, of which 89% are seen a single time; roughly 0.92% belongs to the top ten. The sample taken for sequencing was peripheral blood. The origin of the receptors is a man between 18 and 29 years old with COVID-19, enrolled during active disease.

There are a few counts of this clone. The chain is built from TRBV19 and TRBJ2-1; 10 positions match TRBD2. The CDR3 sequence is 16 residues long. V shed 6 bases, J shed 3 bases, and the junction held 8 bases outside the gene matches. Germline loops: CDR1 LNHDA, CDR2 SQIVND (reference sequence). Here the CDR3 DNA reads TGTGCCAGTAGCCCTTCTACTAGCGGGATCTACAATGAGCAGTTCTTC. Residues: CASSPSTSGIYNEQFF.

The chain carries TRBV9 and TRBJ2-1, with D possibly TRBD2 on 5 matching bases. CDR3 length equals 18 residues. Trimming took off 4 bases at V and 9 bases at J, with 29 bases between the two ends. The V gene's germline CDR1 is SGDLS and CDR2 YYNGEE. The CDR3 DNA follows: TGTGCCAGCAGCAAGACTATGGGGTCTAGATATATCATGGTTGAGCAGTTCTTC. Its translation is CASSKTMGSRYIMVEQFF.

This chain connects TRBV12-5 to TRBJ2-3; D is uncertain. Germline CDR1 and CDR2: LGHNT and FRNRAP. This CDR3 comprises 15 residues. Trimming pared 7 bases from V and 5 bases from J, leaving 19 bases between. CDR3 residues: CASAMTGIAKDTQYF. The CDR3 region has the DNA TGTGCTAGTGCAATGACCGGAATAGCCAAAGATACGCAGTATTTT.

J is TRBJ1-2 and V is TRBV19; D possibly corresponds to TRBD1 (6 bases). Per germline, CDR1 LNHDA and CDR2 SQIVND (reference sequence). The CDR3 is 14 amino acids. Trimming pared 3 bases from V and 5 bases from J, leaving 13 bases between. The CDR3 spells CASSISGGGYGYTF. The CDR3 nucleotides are TGTGCCAGTAGTATTTCGGGGGGCGGATATGGCTACACCTTC. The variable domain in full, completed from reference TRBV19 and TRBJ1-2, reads DGGITQSPKYLFRKEGQNVTLSCEQNLNHDAMYWYRQDPGQGLRLIYYSQIVNDFQKGDIAEGYSVSREKKESFPLTVTSAQKNPTAFYLCASSISGGGYGYTFGSGTRLTVV.

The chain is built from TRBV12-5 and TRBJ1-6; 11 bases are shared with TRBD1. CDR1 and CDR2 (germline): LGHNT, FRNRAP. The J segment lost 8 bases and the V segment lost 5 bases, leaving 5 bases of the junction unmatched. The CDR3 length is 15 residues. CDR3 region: CASGVTGQGDSPLHF. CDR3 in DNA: TGTGCTAGTGGTGTAACGGGACAGGGGGATTCACCCCTCCACTTT.

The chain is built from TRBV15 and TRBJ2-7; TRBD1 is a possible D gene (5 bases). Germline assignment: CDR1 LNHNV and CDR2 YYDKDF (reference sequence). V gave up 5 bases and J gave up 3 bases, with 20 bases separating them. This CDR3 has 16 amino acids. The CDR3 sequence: CATSESPLGADYEQYF. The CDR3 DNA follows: TGTGCCACCAGCGAATCACCTCTAGGGGCGGACTACGAGCAGTACTTC.

The CDR3 reads CASSLVTNTGELFF. CDR3 DNA: TGCGCCAGCAGCTTGGTTACGAACACCGGGGAGCTGTTTTTT. The chain couples TRBV5-1 to TRBJ2-2; unclear D gene. There are 14 residues in the CDR3. Per germline, CDR1 SGHRS and CDR2 YFSETQ. V was pared by 0 bases and J by 0 bases, with 3 bases between.

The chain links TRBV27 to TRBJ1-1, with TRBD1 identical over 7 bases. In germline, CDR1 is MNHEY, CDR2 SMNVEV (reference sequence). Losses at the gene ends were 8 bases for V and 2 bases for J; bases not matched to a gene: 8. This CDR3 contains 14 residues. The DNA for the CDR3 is TGTGCCAGCCCGACAGGGATCGACAACACTGAAGCTTTCTTT. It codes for CASPTGIDNTEAFF.

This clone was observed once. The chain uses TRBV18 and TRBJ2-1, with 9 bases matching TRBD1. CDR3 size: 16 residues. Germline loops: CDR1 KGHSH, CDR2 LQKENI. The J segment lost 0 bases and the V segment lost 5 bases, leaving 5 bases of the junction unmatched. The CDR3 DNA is TGTGCCAGCTCAATCTCGACAGGGGGCTCCTACAATGAGCAGTTCTTC. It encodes CASSISTGGSYNEQFF.

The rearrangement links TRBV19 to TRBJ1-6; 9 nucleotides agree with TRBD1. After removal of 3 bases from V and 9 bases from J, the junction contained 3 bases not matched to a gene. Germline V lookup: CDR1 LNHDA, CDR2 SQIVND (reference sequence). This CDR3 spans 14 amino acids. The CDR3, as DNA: TGTGCCAGTAGTATCCCGGGACAGGGTTCACCCCTCCACTTT. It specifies CASSIPGQGSPLHF. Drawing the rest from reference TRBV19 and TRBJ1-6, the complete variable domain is DGGITQSPKYLFRKEGQNVTLSCEQNLNHDAMYWYRQDPGQGLRLIYYSQIVNDFQKGDIAEGYSVSREKKESFPLTVTSAQKNPTAFYLCASSIPGQGSPLHFGNGTRLTVT.

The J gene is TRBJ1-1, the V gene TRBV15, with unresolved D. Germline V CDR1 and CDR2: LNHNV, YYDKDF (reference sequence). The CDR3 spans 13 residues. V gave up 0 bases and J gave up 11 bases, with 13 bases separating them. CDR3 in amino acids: CATSRDSTPGAFF. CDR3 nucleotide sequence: TGTGCCACCAGCAGAGATTCGACCCCCGGGGCTTTCTTT.

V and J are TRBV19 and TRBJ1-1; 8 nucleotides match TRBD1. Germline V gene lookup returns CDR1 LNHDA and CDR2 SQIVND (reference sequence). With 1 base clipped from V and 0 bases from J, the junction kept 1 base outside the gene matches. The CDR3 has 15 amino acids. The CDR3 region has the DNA TGTGCCAGTAGTATAGGACAGGGGCTGAACACTGAAGCTTTCTTT. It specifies CASSIGQGLNTEAFF.